The clone carrying this T cell receptor (beta chain) was detected a few times. The antigen is unknown. The sample is drawn from a study of identical twins. Findings of the study overall: Out-of-frame beta sequences exhibited a weaker degree of excess twin sharing.

V dropped 5 bases and J dropped 8; count of bases not matched to a gene: 8. The germline CDR1 and CDR2 sequences are MNHNS and SASEGT. The length of the CDR3 is 15 residues. TCRdb ran MiXCR on the 5' RACE reads and lists one entry per CDR3 protein. The sample lists around 690,000 distinct CDR3 sequences; around 20% were seen once. A further study also used this sample, focusing on T cells expressing NK-cell markers.

V usage is TRBV6-1 and J usage is TRBJ2-1; 11 bases are a match to TRBD2. Input material: PBMCs. The receptor was isolated from a woman under 30 in good health. The DNA for the CDR3 is TGTGCCAGCAGTCAACTAGCGGGAGCGGTCGATGAGCAGTTCTTC. Translating it yields CASSQLAGAVDEQFF.